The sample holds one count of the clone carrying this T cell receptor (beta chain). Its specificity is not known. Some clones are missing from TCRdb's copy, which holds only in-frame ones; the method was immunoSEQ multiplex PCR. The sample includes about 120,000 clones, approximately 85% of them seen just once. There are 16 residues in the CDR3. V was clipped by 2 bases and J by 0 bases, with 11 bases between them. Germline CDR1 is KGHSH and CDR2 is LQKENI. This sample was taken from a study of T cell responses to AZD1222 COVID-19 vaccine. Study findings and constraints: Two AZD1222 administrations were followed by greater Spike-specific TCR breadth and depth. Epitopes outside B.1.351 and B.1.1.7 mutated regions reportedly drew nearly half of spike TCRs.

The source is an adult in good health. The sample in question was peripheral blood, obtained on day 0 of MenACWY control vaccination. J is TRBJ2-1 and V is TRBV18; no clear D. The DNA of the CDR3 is TGTGCCAGCTCACCAAGTAGTGGGGTCTCCTACAATGAGCAGTTCTTC. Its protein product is CASSPSSGVSYNEQFF.